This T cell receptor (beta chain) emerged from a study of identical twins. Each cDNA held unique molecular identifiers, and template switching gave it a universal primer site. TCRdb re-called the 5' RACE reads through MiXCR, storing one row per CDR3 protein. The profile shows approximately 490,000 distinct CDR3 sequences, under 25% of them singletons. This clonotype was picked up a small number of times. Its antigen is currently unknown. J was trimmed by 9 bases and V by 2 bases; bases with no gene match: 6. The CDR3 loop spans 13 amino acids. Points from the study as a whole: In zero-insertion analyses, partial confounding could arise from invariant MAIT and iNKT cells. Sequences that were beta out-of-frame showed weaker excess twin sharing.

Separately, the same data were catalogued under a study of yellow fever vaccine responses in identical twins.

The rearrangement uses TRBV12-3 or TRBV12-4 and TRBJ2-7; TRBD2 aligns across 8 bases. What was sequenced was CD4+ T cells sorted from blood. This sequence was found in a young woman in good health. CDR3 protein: CASSLWGLEVQYF. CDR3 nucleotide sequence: TGTGCCAGCAGTTTATGGGGACTAGAAGTGCAGTACTTC.